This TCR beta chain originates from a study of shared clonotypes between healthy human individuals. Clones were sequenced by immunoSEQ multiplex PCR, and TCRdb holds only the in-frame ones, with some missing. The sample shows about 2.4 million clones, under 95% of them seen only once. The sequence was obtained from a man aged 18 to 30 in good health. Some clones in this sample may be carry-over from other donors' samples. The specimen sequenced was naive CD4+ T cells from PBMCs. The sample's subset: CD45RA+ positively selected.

In nucleotides, the CDR3 is TGTGCCAGCAGCTTATGGGGACTAGCCTACGAGCAGTACTTC. Encoded protein: CASSLWGLAYEQYF. This chain links TRBV5-6 with TRBJ2-7; 8 nucleotides agree with TRBD2. After removal of 2 bases from V and 2 bases from J, the junction contained 3 bases not matched to a gene. The germline gives CDR1 SGHDT, CDR2 YYEEEE. The CDR3 totals 14 residues.